The clone carrying this T cell receptor beta chain was found once. Germline loops: CDR1 SGHNT, CDR2 YYREEE (reference sequence). The V and J ends lost 3 bases and 2 bases, in that order; junction bases with no gene match: 7. This CDR3 is 16 amino acids long. This record belongs to a study of blood T cell repertoires in COVID-19. The overall study: Nucleic acid was either cDNA or gDNA, and it came from T cells, B-cell-depleted T cells, or PBMCs.

Clones were sequenced by immunoSEQ multiplex PCR, and TCRdb holds only the in-frame ones, with some missing. Here the sample spans about 300,000 clones, 86% being singletons. This TCR was recovered from a man in his thirties or forties who had recovered from COVID-19. Source material: PBMCs or T cells enriched from blood (not recorded which). The gene calls are TRBV5-4 and TRBJ2-7; 11 nucleotides align to TRBD1. The CDR3 spells CASSSGQGDRAYEQYF. The CDR3 nucleotides are TGTGCCAGCAGCTCGGGACAGGGGGACAGAGCCTACGAGCAGTACTTC.